This TCR beta chain was observed in a study of brain T cells in children with intractable seizures. Sequencing was limited to surgery cases with top T cell transcript signatures in brain tissue. Produced via immunoSEQ multiplex PCR; TCRdb's table is partial and in-frame only. The table has tens of thousands of clones, roughly 91% seen once. The sequenced sample was peripheral blood, obtained at surgery. The sequence was collected from a boy under two years old with tuberous sclerosis and intractable seizures.

CDR3 nucleotide sequence: TGTGCCAGTTCAAGCACTGTTAAAGAGACCCAGTACTTC. Translating gives CASSSTVKETQYF. This chain connects TRBV18 to TRBJ2-5; D is unresolved. Trimming cost V 9 bases and J 3 bases, with 14 bases left between them. CDR1 KGHSH and CDR2 LQKENI come from the germline V gene. The CDR3 totals 13 residues.